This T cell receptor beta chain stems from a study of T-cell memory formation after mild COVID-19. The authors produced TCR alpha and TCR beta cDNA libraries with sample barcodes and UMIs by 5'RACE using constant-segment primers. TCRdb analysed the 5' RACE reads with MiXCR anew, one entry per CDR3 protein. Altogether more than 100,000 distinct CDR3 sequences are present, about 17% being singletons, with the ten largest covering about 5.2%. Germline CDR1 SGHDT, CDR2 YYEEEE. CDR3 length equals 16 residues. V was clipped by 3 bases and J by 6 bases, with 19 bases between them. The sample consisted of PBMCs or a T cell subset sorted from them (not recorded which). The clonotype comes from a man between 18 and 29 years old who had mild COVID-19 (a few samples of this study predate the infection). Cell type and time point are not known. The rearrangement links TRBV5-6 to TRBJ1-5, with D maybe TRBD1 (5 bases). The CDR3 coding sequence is TGTGCCAGCAGCTACTACAACGCAGGGTGGCGTCAGCCCCAGCATTTT. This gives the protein CASSYYNAGWRQPQHF.